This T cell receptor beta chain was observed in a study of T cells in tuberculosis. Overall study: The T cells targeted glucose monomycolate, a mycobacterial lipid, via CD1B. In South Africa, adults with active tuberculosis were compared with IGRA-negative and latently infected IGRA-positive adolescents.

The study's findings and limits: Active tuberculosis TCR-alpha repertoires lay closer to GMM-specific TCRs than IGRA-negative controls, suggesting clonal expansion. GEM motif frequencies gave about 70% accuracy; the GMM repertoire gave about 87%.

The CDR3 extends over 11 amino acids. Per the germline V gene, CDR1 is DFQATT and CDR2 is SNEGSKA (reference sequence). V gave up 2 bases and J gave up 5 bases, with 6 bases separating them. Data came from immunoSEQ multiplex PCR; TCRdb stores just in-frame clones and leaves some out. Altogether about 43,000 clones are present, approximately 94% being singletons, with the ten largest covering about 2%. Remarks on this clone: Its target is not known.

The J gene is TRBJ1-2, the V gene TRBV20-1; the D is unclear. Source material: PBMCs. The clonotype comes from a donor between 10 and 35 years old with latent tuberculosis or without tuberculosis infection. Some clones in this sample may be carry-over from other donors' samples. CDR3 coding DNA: TGCAGTGCTAGATTGGCATATGGCTACACCTTC. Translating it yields CSARLAYGYTF.